These 18 T cell receptor beta chains were all obtained from the same sample, sequenced in a study of CD8+ T cells in alopecia areata. Reverse transcription of extracted RNA yielded cDNA, which provided the sequencing template. Clones were sequenced by immunoSEQ multiplex PCR, and TCRdb holds only the in-frame ones, with some missing. The sample has about 110,000 clones; under 65% are singletons. What was sequenced was NKG2D-low CD8+ T cells sorted from blood. Receptors originate from a human donor with alopecia areata.

CDR3 bases: TGTGCCATCAGCGACAGGTCGGAGTCGAATGAGCAGTTCTTC. Amino acid sequence: CAISDRSESNEQFF. V gene TRBV10-3 combines with J gene TRBJ2-1; D may be TRBD1 (6 bases). V lost 6 bases and J lost 7, with 16 bases in between. In germline, CDR1 is ENHRY, CDR2 SYGVKD. CDR3 length: 14 residues.

This clone was observed a few times. The rearrangement links TRBV27 to TRBJ2-6; possibly TRBD1 or TRBD2 for D (5 bases each). The length of the CDR3 is 16 residues. The V end was cut by 3 bases, the J end by 4 bases, with 13 bases between. Germline lookup yields CDR1 MNHEY and CDR2 SMNVEV (reference sequence). The CDR3 DNA reads TGTGCCAGCAGTTTCTTCGGGGCGAGAGGGGCCAACGTCCTGACTTTC. Its translation: CASSFFGARGANVLTF.

This clone was detected only a few times. This chain connects TRBV7-9 to TRBJ2-1; no firm D call. The CDR3 runs to 9 residues. V was pared by 10 bases and J by 8 bases, with 6 bases between. Germline V gene sequence: CDR1 SEHNR, CDR2 FQNEAQ (reference sequence). CDR3 in DNA: TGTGCCACTCGCGATGAGCAGTTCTTC. Encoded protein: CATRDEQFF.

This chain connects TRBV14 to TRBJ1-2; TRBD1 matches 7 bases. CDR1 SGHDN and CDR2 FVKESK come from the germline V gene. The trim removed 4 bases at V and 2 bases at J, leaving 4 bases unmatched. The CDR3 loop spans 14 amino acids. DNA of the CDR3: TGTGCCAGCAGCCCGGGGACAGTGAACTATGGCTACACCTTC. Translating it yields CASSPGTVNYGYTF.

The V gene is TRBV5-6, the J gene TRBJ2-5, with 10 bases matching TRBD2. This CDR3 region has 17 residues. Germline V gives CDR1 SGHDT, CDR2 YYEEEE. Losses at the gene ends were 0 bases for V and 2 bases for J; bases not matched to a gene: 7. Here the CDR3 reads CASSLGLAGVVQETQYF. DNA for the CDR3: TGTGCCAGCAGCTTGGGGCTAGCGGGAGTAGTGCAAGAGACCCAGTACTTC.

The J gene is TRBJ2-7, the V gene TRBV13; possibly TRBD2 for D (6 bases). The CDR3 runs 16 residues. Trimming stripped 5 bases from V and 0 bases from J, with 17 bases between. Germline CDR1 is PRHDT and CDR2 is FYEKMQ (reference sequence). The CDR3 is CASSGLGGAISYEQYF. The CDR3 DNA follows: TGTGCCAGCAGCGGTTTAGGCGGGGCCATCTCCTACGAGCAGTACTTC.

This chain connects TRBV7-9 to TRBJ1-1; D call uncertain. V gave up 3 bases and J gave up 8 bases, with 7 bases separating them. This CDR3 region has 11 residues. Germline CDR1 SEHNR, CDR2 FQNEAQ (reference sequence). The CDR3 is CASSFQAEAFF. The CDR3, as DNA: TGTGCCAGCAGCTTCCAAGCGGAAGCTTTCTTT.

This rearrangement joins TRBV11-2 to TRBJ2-4; 9 bases agree with TRBD1. With 5 bases clipped from V and 3 bases from J, the junction kept 5 bases outside the gene matches. This CDR3 region has 15 residues. CDR1 and CDR2 from the germline V gene are SGHAT and FQNNGV. CDR3 residues: CASSPDRGGKNIQYF. The CDR3 nucleotides read TGTGCCAGCAGCCCGGACAGGGGTGGCAAAAACATTCAGTACTTC.

This rearrangement joins TRBV4-1 to TRBJ2-7; 7 bases align to TRBD1. CDR3 length: 15 residues. Germline CDR1 MGHRA, CDR2 YSYEKL. V gave up 0 bases and J gave up 2 bases; unmatched junction bases: 4. The CDR3 DNA follows: TGCGCCAGCAGCCAAGATCGACAGGGCCCCTACGAGCAGTACTTC. Its protein is CASSQDRQGPYEQYF.

The chain has TRBV13 and TRBJ2-7; 9 nucleotides align to TRBD1. This CDR3 contains 14 residues. Germline lookup yields CDR1 PRHDT and CDR2 FYEKMQ (reference sequence). The junction had 5 bases not matched to a gene; V was cut back by 5 bases and J by 3 bases. The CDR3 nucleotides are TGTGCCAGCAGCCCCGGACAGGGGAGCTACGAGCAGTACTTC. Translation: CASSPGQGSYEQYF.

The V gene is TRBV5-1, the J gene TRBJ2-1; the match to TRBD2 covers 7 bases. The J segment lost 6 bases and the V segment lost 2 bases, leaving 17 bases of the junction unmatched. Germline lookup yields CDR1 SGHRS and CDR2 YFSETQ. This CDR3 contains 18 residues. DNA for the CDR3: TGCGCCAGCAGCTTAGACCCTCCGGGACTACAAATTTCCAATGAGCAGTTCTTC. This encodes CASSLDPPGLQISNEQFF.

The sample holds a few counts of this clone. The chain is built from TRBV5-6 and TRBJ1-1, with 10 bases matching TRBD1. CDR3 length: 14 amino acids. Germline values: CDR1 SGHDT, CDR2 YYEEEE. V trimming: 2 bases; J trimming: 3 bases; junction bases outside the gene matches: 1. The CDR3 reads CASSFGTGDTEAFF. As DNA, the CDR3 is TGTGCCAGCAGCTTCGGGACAGGGGACACTGAAGCTTTCTTT.

The V gene is TRBV5-1, the J gene TRBJ2-1, with 7 nucleotides matching TRBD1. CDR1 is SGHRS and CDR2 is YFSETQ in the germline V gene. J gave up 1 base and V 3 bases, and 7 bases lay outside the gene matches. CDR3 length equals 16 residues. The CDR3 reads CASSYEGQQSYNEQFF. The CDR3, as DNA: TGCGCCAGCAGCTACGAGGGACAGCAATCCTACAATGAGCAGTTCTTC. Full variable domain (rest looked up from reference TRBV5-1 and TRBJ2-1): KAGVTQTPRYLIKTRGQQVTLSCSPISGHRSVSWYQQTPGQGLQFLFEYFSETQRNKGNFPGRFSGRQFSNSRSEMNVSTLELGDSALYLCASSYEGQQSYNEQFFGPGTRLTVL.

The V call is TRBV4-2, the J call TRBJ2-7, with 13 bases lining up with TRBD2. The length of the CDR3 is 18 residues. The V and J ends lost 0 bases and 2 bases, in that order; junction bases with no gene match: 7. The germline CDR1 and CDR2 sequences are LGHNA and YNFKEQ. The CDR3 is CASSQDRETSGRPYEQYF. The CDR3 DNA is TGTGCCAGCAGCCAAGATCGCGAGACTAGCGGGAGGCCCTACGAGCAGTACTTC.

In this sample, this clone turned up a few times. The CDR3 nucleotides are TGTGCCAGCAGCGTAGGAACTAGCGCTTCCCTCGAGCAGTACTTC. It codes for CASSVGTSASLEQYF. The rearrangement uses TRBV9 and TRBJ2-7, with 7 bases fitting TRBD2. The trim removed 0 bases at V and 6 bases at J, leaving 9 bases unmatched. CDR1 is SGDLS, CDR2 YYNGEE, per germline. The CDR3 loop spans 15 amino acids.

This chain connects TRBV28 to TRBJ1-1; 8 nucleotides line up with TRBD1. Germline V gene sequence: CDR1 MDHEN, CDR2 SYDVKM. CDR3 length equals 11 residues. Trimming at V came to 6 bases and at J to 11 bases, leaving 5 bases not matched to a gene. This CDR3 is CASRDRGLAFF. CDR3 bases: TGTGCCAGCAGAGACAGGGGTCTTGCTTTCTTT.

This sequence joins TRBV6-6 and TRBJ2-2, with TRBD2 matching over 13 bases. The J segment lost 5 bases and the V segment lost 5 bases, leaving 5 bases of the junction unmatched. Per germline, CDR1 MNHNY and CDR2 SVGAGI (reference sequence). There are 16 residues in the CDR3. The CDR3 loop is CASSTGLAGATGELFF. Written as DNA, the CDR3 is TGTGCCAGCAGTACAGGACTAGCGGGAGCAACCGGGGAGCTGTTTTTT.

The sample holds a few counts of this clone. This chain links TRBV2 with TRBJ2-7; 10 bases are shared with TRBD2. V dropped 8 bases and J dropped 4; count of bases not matched to a gene: 5. Germline CDR1 and CDR2: SNHLY and FYNNEI. The CDR3 has 13 amino acids. CDR3 in amino acids: CASLLAGLYEQYF. CDR3 in DNA: TGTGCCAGCCTACTAGCGGGACTTTACGAGCAGTACTTC. The full variable domain, completed using reference TRBV2 and TRBJ2-7, is EPEVTQTPSHQVTQMGQEVILRCVPISNHLYFYWYRQILGQKVEFLVSFYNNEISEKSEIFDDQFSVERPDGSNFTLKIRSTKLEDSAMYFCASLLAGLYEQYFGPGTRLTVT.